One T cell receptor (beta chain) is described in this entry. This entry comes from a study of cytomegalovirus exposure and HLA in healthy donors. The germline gives CDR1 SEHNR, CDR2 FQNEAQ (reference sequence). The CDR3 has 15 residues. V shed 2 bases and J 5 bases; nucleotides not matched to a gene: 6. The PCR ran on 60 Vbeta and 13 Jbeta primers. TCRdb's table, derived via immunoSEQ multiplex PCR, lists solely in-frame clones and lacks some. The ten most abundant clones cover around 1.4% of a sample with 150,000 to 200,000 clones. The receptor was isolated from a woman in her sixties or seventies in good health and CMV-seronegative. This chain uses TRBV7-9 with TRBJ2-3; 8 nucleotides align to TRBD2. Sequencing used PBMCs. CDR3 in DNA: TGTGCCAGCAGCTTATCGGCGGGAGGAGAAGATACGCAGTATTTT. Protein product: CASSLSAGGEDTQYF.